This T cell receptor (beta chain) was observed in a study of blood T cell repertoires in COVID-19. Study-wide background: Acute and convalescent COVID-19 samples came from the United States, Italy and Spain. PBMCs, B-cell-depleted T cells, or T cells were the source of the cDNA or gDNA that made up the material.

As originally analysed: Cell counts per sample came from amplifying reference gene primers. Generated by immunoSEQ multiplex PCR, the TCRdb table keeps only in-frame clones and is missing some. V, J and clone size are those of that table, while D and trimming were read from the DNA. The sample carries approximately 110,000 clones, approximately 79% recorded once. The CDR3 has 14 residues. Trimming took 1 base from V and 5 from J, leaving 11 bases between them. The germline V gene has CDR1 LGHDT and CDR2 YNNKEL (reference sequence). The chain carries TRBV3-1 (or the pseudogene TRBV3-2) and TRBJ1-1; a possible D gene is TRBD1 (5 bases). The source of this sequence is a man between 65 and 85 years old with active or convalescent COVID-19. The sample was peripheral blood. The CDR3 loop reads CASSQALGGTEAFF. CDR3 bases: TGTGCCAGCAGCCAAGCCCTCGGGGGAACTGAAGCTTTCTTT.